This T cell receptor (beta chain) was identified during a study of T cell changes during pregnancy in multiple sclerosis. Measured with immunoSEQ multiplex PCR; TCRdb has only the in-frame clones, and not every one. The table has 38,000 or so clones, about 94% seen once. Trimming cost V 5 bases and J 4 bases; bases outside gene matches: 4. This CDR3 comprises 14 residues. CDR1 SGHTA and CDR2 FQGNSA come from the germline V gene. The chain recombines TRBV7-2 with TRBJ2-7; 11 bases are shared with TRBD2. This TCR came from a female donor with multiple sclerosis, enrolled in a pregnancy study. The sequencing used CD4+ T cells from peripheral blood mononuclear cells, collected in the second trimester of pregnancy. Here the CDR3 reads CASSRTSGRYEQYF. CDR3 sequence (DNA): TGTGCCAGCAGCCGCACTAGCGGGAGATACGAGCAGTACTTC.